This TCR beta chain originates from a study of CD8+ T cells in alopecia areata. Sequencing relied on a cDNA template that was reverse transcribed from extracted RNA. Measured with immunoSEQ multiplex PCR; TCRdb has only the in-frame clones, and not every one. This sample has 140,000 to 150,000 clones, with about 51% found just once. Specified treatment: oral pan-JAK inhibitor, 5-10 mg twice daily. Trimming took off 4 bases at V and 13 bases at J, with 11 bases between the two ends. CDR1 and CDR2 (germline): SEHNR, FQNEAQ (reference sequence). This CDR3 spans 12 amino acids. This clone has only one observation.

The receptor was derived from a human donor with alopecia areata. The chain carries TRBV7-9 and TRBJ1-6; D unresolved. The sequenced sample was CD8+ T cells sorted from blood, obtained at week 4, from a patient treated with tofacitinib. CDR3 sequence: CASSSDGPPLHF. CDR3 sequence (DNA): TGTGCCAGCAGCTCGGACGGCCCGCCCCTCCACTTT.